The clone carrying this T cell receptor beta chain was seen once. V shed 2 bases and J 6 bases; nucleotides not matched to a gene: 6. Germline V lookup: CDR1 SGHVS, CDR2 FQNEAQ. This CDR3 comprises 15 residues. The data were taken from a study of OX40 agonist ivuxolimab in advanced cancers. TCRdb keeps only in-frame clones here, not all; method: immunoSEQ multiplex PCR. The sample holds approximately 73,000 clones, approximately 91% seen once. The sample in question was CD4+ or CD8+ T cells sorted from blood, obtained in a trial of the OX40 agonist ivuxolimab. This TCR was sampled from an adult with an advanced solid tumor such as melanoma, head and neck, liver or kidney cancer. The chain combines TRBV7-8 with TRBJ2-3; TRBD2 aligns across 9 bases. The CDR3 spells CASSLFGGRADTQYF. For the CDR3, the DNA is TGTGCCAGCAGCTTATTTGGCGGGAGGGCCGATACGCAGTATTTT.